The T cell receptor beta chain under discussion was sequenced for a study of T cells in Graves' hyperthyroidism and ophthalmopathy. Study-level findings and limits: Most expanded thyroid clonotypes above 0.001 also appeared in blood.

Details on this clonotype: The antigen is not known.

The TCR beta CDR3 regions underwent amplification using RNA transcripts as the source. RT-PCR in the first round (using the HTBI primer set) targeted the TCR CDR3. MiXCR, run by TCRdb on the multiplex PCR reads, gives a single entry per CDR3 protein. This table has a few hundred thousand distinct CDR3 sequences, 20% to 25% appearing once. Sequencing was carried out using blood. The sequence was obtained from a man aged 25 to 40 with Graves' ophthalmopathy.

CDR3 amino acids: CASSLVVVGGRPDTQYF. CDR3 bases: TGTGCCAGCAGCTTAGTAGTCGTGGGCGGGAGGCCAGATACGCAGTATTTT. The rearrangement joins TRBV7-2 to TRBJ2-3, with 8 positions matching TRBD2. Germline trimming cut 1 base from V and 4 bases from J; bases unmatched to any gene: 10. Looked up from germline, CDR1 is SGHTA and CDR2 is FQGNSA. The CDR3 has 17 amino acids.